This TCR beta chain was captured by sequencing in a study of blood T cell repertoires in COVID-19. For the study at large: From the United States, Italy and Spain came samples of acute and convalescent COVID-19.

What the recovered Cohort 3 donors had was two negative PCRs, clearance, or symptom resolution. V dropped 11 bases and J dropped 0 bases, with 11 bases sitting between them. The CDR3 extends over 13 amino acids. CDR1 is MDHEN, CDR2 SYDVKM, per germline. In its sample, this clone was seen a few times. The assay was immunoSEQ multiplex PCR, and TCRdb's table has in-frame clones only and misses some. The repertoire holds under 200,000 clones, with approximately 88% as singletons. The clonotype originates from a woman between 55 and 75 years old who had recovered from COVID-19. What was sequenced was PBMCs or T cells enriched from blood (not recorded which). The chain employs TRBV28 and TRBJ1-5; tentative D call: TRBD1 (6 bases). This CDR3 reads CAVGGNSNQPQHF. CDR3 nucleotide sequence: TGTGCCGTAGGGGGTAATAGCAATCAGCCCCAGCATTTT.